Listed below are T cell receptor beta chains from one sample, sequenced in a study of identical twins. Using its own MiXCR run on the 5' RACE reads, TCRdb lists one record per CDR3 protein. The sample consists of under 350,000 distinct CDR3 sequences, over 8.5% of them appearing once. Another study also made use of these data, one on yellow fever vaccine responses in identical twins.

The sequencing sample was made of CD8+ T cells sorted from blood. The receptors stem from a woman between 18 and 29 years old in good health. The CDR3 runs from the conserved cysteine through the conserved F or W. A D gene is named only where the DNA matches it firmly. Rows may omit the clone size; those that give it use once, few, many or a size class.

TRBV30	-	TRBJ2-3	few	CAWSDGVWAATTDTQYF	TGTGCCTGGAGTGATGGGGTCTGGGCGGCTACCACAGATACGCAGTATTTT
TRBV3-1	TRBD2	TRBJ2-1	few	CASSQDVSSGYNEQFF	TGTGCCAGCAGCCAAGATGTGTCTAGCGGGTACAATGAGCAGTTCTTC
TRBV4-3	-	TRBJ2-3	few	CASSQDSARGADTQYF	TGCGCCAGCAGCCAAGATTCGGCCAGGGGGGCAGATACGCAGTATTTT
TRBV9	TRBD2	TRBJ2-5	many	CASSVEASGVQETQYF	TGTGCCAGCAGCGTAGAGGCTAGCGGAGTCCAAGAGACCCAGTACTTC
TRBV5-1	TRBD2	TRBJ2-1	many	CASSLETSGRAQDNEQFF	TGCGCCAGCAGCTTGGAAACTAGCGGGAGGGCCCAGGACAATGAGCAGTTCTTC
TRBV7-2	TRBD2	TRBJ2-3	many	CASSPPARGVTDTQYF	TGTGCCAGCAGCCCTCCGGCGCGGGGGGTCACAGATACGCAGTATTTT
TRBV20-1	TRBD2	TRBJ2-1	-	CSARRLADSNEQFF	TGCAGTGCTAGACGTCTAGCGGATAGCAATGAGCAGTTCTTC
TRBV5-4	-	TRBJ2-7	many	CASSSSLTGPYEQYF	TGTGCCAGCAGCTCGAGCTTAACAGGGCCCTACGAGCAGTACTTC
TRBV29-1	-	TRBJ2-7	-	CSVAFWDTDPYEQYF	TGCAGCGTCGCTTTTTGGGACACGGACCCCTACGAGCAGTACTTC
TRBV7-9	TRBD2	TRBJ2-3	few	CASSLKGLAGESDTQYF	TGTGCCAGCAGCTTAAAAGGCCTAGCGGGAGAATCAGATACGCAGTATTTT
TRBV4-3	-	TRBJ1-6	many	CASSQDILLYNSPLHF	TGCGCCAGCAGCCAAGATATTCTCCTATATAATTCACCCCTCCACTTT
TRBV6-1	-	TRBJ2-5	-	CASSETWGQETQYF	TGTGCCAGCAGTGAGACTTGGGGTCAAGAGACCCAGTACTTC
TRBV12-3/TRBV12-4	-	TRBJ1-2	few	CASRDFYGYTF	TGTGCCAGCAGGGACTTCTATGGCTACACCTTC
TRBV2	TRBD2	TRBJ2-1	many	CASLAGASYNEQFF	TGTGCCAGTCTAGCGGGAGCTAGCTACAATGAGCAGTTCTTC
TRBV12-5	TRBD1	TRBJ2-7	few	CASAGQGGSYEQYF	TGTGCTAGTGCTGGACAGGGTGGGTCCTACGAGCAGTACTTC
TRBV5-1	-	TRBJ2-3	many	CASTKGAASTDTQYF	TGCGCCAGCACCAAAGGGGCAGCTAGCACAGATACGCAGTATTTT
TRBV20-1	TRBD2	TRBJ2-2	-	CSAYNRTSGINTGELFF	TGCAGTGCTTATAATCGGACTAGCGGGATTAACACCGGGGAGCTGTTTTTT
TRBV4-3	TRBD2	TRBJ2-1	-	CASSQGLIAGGPYNEQFF	TGCGCCAGCAGCCAAGGCCTTATAGCGGGAGGGCCCTACAATGAGCAGTTCTTC
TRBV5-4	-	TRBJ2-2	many	CASSLLSGFTGELFF	TGTGCCAGCAGCCTGCTATCAGGATTTACCGGGGAGCTGTTTTTT
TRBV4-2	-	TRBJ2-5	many	CASSQAPGQAETQYF	TGTGCCAGCAGCCAAGCACCCGGGCAGGCGGAGACCCAGTACTTC
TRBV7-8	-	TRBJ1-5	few	CASSPKGTDEYSNQPQHF	TGTGCCAGCAGCCCAAAGGGGACCGACGAGTATAGCAATCAGCCCCAGCATTTT
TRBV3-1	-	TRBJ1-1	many	CASSQGHTSNTEAFF	TGTGCCAGCAGCCAAGGGCACACCTCAAACACTGAAGCTTTCTTT
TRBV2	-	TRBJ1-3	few	CASSERGHSGNTIYF	TGTGCCAGCAGTGAACGCGGGCACTCTGGAAACACCATATATTTT
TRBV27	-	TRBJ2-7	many	CASSLTVTDYEQYF	TGTGCCAGCAGTTTAACCGTAACCGACTACGAGCAGTACTTC
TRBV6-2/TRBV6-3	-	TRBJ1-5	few	CASSPGSSNQPQHF	TGTGCCAGCAGCCCCGGGTCTAGCAATCAGCCCCAGCATTTT
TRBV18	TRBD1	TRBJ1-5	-	CASSDGQGLYSNQPQHF	TGTGCCAGCTCAGACGGACAGGGCCTTTATAGCAATCAGCCCCAGCATTTT
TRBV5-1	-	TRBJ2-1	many	CASSLEQGTYNEQFF	TGCGCCAGCAGCTTGGAACAGGGGACTTACAATGAGCAGTTCTTC
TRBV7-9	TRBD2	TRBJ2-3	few	CASRYSGILTDTQYF	TGTGCCAGCAGATATAGCGGGATACTCACAGATACGCAGTATTTT
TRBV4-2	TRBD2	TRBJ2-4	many	CASSQDRGETRDIQYF	TGTGCCAGCAGCCAAGATCGGGGGGAGACAAGGGACATTCAGTACTTC
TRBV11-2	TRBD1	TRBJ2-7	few	CASSSIPGQGEDLTYEQYF	TGTGCCAGCAGCTCGATCCCGGGACAGGGGGAAGATCTGACCTACGAGCAGTACTTC
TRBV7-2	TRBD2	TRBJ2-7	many	CASSLGPGLALSSYEQYF	TGTGCCAGCAGCTTAGGGCCGGGACTAGCGTTGAGCTCCTACGAGCAGTACTTC
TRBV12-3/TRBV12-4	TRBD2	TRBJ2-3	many	CASRLAAGGLDTQYF	TGTGCCAGCAGATTAGCTGCGGGAGGATTAGATACGCAGTATTTT